Listed here are 26 T cell receptor beta chains from one sample, sequenced in a study of shared clonotypes between healthy human individuals. The naive CD8 subset, CD45RO-negative cells positively selected for CCR7, excluded terminally differentiated effector memory CD45RA+ cells. Using immunoSEQ multiplex PCR, the repertoire was profiled, and TCRdb retains in-frame clones only, with some absent. The data contain about 1,800,000 clones, 85% to 95% of them singletons. Sequences were obtained from naive CD8+ T cells sorted from blood. Source of these receptors: a man between 18 and 29 years old in good health.

V gene TRBV7-2 combines with J gene TRBJ2-1; no firm D call. V shed 5 bases and J shed 8 bases, with 19 bases lying between them. The germline V gene has CDR1 SGHTA and CDR2 FQGNSA. The CDR3 sequence is 15 residues long. The CDR3 here is CASSPEDGYGDEQFF. The CDR3 nucleotides are TGTGCCAGCAGCCCCGAGGACGGCTATGGGGATGAGCAGTTCTTC.

This clone occurred once. This chain uses TRBV4-1 with TRBJ2-7; 9 positions agree with TRBD2. The CDR3 is 19 amino acids. With V trimmed by 4 bases and J by 3 bases, 19 bases remained unmatched. In germline, CDR1 is MGHRA, CDR2 YSYEKL. CDR3: CASSPAKVVTSGQIYEQYF. Here the CDR3 DNA reads TGCGCCAGCAGCCCAGCCAAGGTGGTGACTAGCGGACAAATCTACGAGCAGTACTTC.

The chain recombines TRBV5-5 with TRBJ2-5, with 13 bases identical to TRBD2. The CDR3 runs 16 residues. Trimming took 3 bases from V and 5 from J; bases not matched to a gene: 7. Germline V gene sequence: CDR1 SGHKS, CDR2 YYEKEE (reference sequence). DNA of the CDR3: TGTGCCAGCAGCTATGGACTAGCGGGAGTCTCGGAGACCCAGTACTTC. Its protein product is CASSYGLAGVSETQYF.

J is TRBJ2-5 and V is TRBV7-9, with D unresolved. CDR1 SEHNR and CDR2 FQNEAQ come from the germline V gene (reference sequence). There are 15 residues in the CDR3. Trimming removed 5 bases at V and 3 bases at J, with 16 bases between. The CDR3 DNA is TGTGCCAGCAGCGCCCAGTTGGCTGTTGAAGAGACCCAGTACTTC. This sequence encodes CASSAQLAVEETQYF.

This chain joins TRBV5-6 and TRBJ2-1, with 8 bases aligning to TRBD1. This CDR3 is 15 amino acids long. The trim removed 3 bases at V and 5 bases at J, leaving 7 bases unmatched. The germline V gene encodes CDR1 SGHDT and CDR2 YYEEEE. This CDR3 reads CASSSDRAMDNEQFF. Here the CDR3 DNA reads TGTGCCAGCAGCTCGGACAGGGCTATGGACAATGAGCAGTTCTTC.

Details on this clone: The sample carries other DNA sequences with the same CDR3. The genes are TRBV19 and TRBJ2-5; D is perhaps TRBD2 (5 bases). CDR1 and CDR2 (germline): LNHDA, SQIVND (reference sequence). The CDR3 is 13 amino acids. V was pared by 0 bases and J by 3 bases, with 5 bases between. In DNA, the CDR3 is TGTGCCAGTAGTATAGATAGCGAAGAGACCCAGTACTTC. It codes for CASSIDSEETQYF.

The chain carries TRBV15 and TRBJ1-6; D is perhaps TRBD1 (5 bases). The CDR3 has 13 residues. Trimming cost V 8 bases and J 9 bases, with 14 bases left between them. Germline V lookup: CDR1 LNHNV, CDR2 YYDKDF (reference sequence). For the CDR3, the DNA is TGTGCCACCTCGACTCCGGGGGGTTCACCCCTCCACTTT. It encodes CATSTPGGSPLHF.

The V gene is TRBV14, the J gene TRBJ2-5, with unresolved D. V was cut by 4 bases and J by 7 bases, with 16 bases left in between. The CDR3 is 14 amino acids. CDR1 is SGHDN and CDR2 is FVKESK in the germline V gene. The CDR3, as DNA: TGTGCCAGCAGCCCCACGGACGGTGCCGGGACCCAGTACTTC. Translating gives CASSPTDGAGTQYF. The variable domain in full, completed from reference TRBV14 and TRBJ2-5, reads EAGVTQFPSHSVIEKGQTVTLRCDPISGHDNLYWYRRVMGKEIKFLLHFVKESKQDESGMPNNRFLAERTGGTYSTLKVQPAELEDSGVYFCASSPTDGAGTQYFGPGTRLLVL.

The CDR3 loop reads CASSQPSTEAFF. The CDR3 DNA sequence: TGTGCCAGCTCACAGCCGAGCACTGAAGCTTTCTTT. The chain recombines TRBV18 with TRBJ1-1; D ambiguous. The germline gives CDR1 KGHSH, CDR2 LQKENI. The CDR3 is 12 residues long. V shed 4 bases and J shed 4 bases, with 7 bases lying between them.

The V and J genes are TRBV2 and TRBJ2-7; D is perhaps TRBD1 (5 bases). Trimming took off 7 bases at V and 3 bases at J, with 13 bases between the two ends. The germline V gene has CDR1 SNHLY and CDR2 FYNNEI. The CDR3 contains 13 residues. CDR3 in DNA: TGTGCCAGCATCAGTGACAGAGGCTACGAGCAGTACTTC. Translating it yields CASISDRGYEQYF.

There are a few counts of this clone. This chain links TRBV2 with TRBJ1-3; perhaps TRBD1 as D (5 bases). The germline V and J ends were trimmed by 1 base and 5 bases, with 12 bases remaining between them. The germline V gene encodes CDR1 SNHLY and CDR2 FYNNEI. The CDR3 runs to 15 residues. The CDR3 bases are TGTGCCAGCAGTGAAGAGAGGGGCAGTAGAAACACCATATATTTT. Translating it yields CASSEERGSRNTIYF.

The rearrangement joins TRBV19 to TRBJ1-2; the match to TRBD1 covers 9 bases. The CDR3 loop spans 16 amino acids. V trimming: 10 bases; J trimming: 5 bases; junction bases outside the gene matches: 17. The germline gives CDR1 LNHDA, CDR2 SQIVND (reference sequence). This CDR3 is CAIDSGQGPWGYGYTF. The DNA of the CDR3 is TGTGCCATTGACTCCGGACAGGGGCCCTGGGGGTATGGCTACACCTTC.

The chain has TRBV27 and TRBJ2-3, with 8 positions matching TRBD2. Germline CDR1 reads MNHEY; CDR2 reads SMNVEV (reference sequence). The CDR3 extends over 17 amino acids. V trimming: 5 bases; J trimming: 5 bases; junction bases outside the gene matches: 15. CDR3 sequence reads: CASSPPGGWEALDTQYF. Here the CDR3 DNA reads TGTGCCAGCAGTCCCCCGGGGGGGTGGGAGGCCCTAGATACGCAGTATTTT.

The chain is built from TRBV5-1 and TRBJ2-6, with TRBD2 as a possible D gene (6 bases). The CDR3 runs 16 residues. Trimming removed 4 bases at V and 1 base at J, with 12 bases between. Looked up from germline, CDR1 is SGHRS and CDR2 is YFSETQ. The CDR3 region has the DNA TGCGCCAGCAGCCCGGACGGGGGATCTGGGGCCAACGTCCTGACTTTC. Protein product: CASSPDGGSGANVLTF.

The sample holds one count of this clone. This chain connects TRBV7-9 to TRBJ1-1; D is possibly TRBD1 (5 bases). The CDR3 covers 14 residues. CDR1 and CDR2 (germline): SEHNR, FQNEAQ (reference sequence). V shed 5 bases and J shed 1 base, with 11 bases lying between them. The CDR3 DNA is TGTGCCAGCAGCACTTCTGACAGGAACACTGAAGCTTTCTTT. Translated: CASSTSDRNTEAFF. Combining the CDR3 with reference TRBV7-9 and TRBJ1-1 gives the whole variable domain DTGVSQNPRHKITKRGQNVTFRCDPISEHNRLYWYRQTLGQGPEFLTYFQNEAQLEKSRLLSDRFSAERPKGSFSTLEIQRTEQGDSAMYLCASSTSDRNTEAFFGQGTRLTVV.

A single count supports this clone. This rearrangement joins TRBV6-1 to TRBJ2-7, with D possibly being TRBD1 or TRBD2 (5 bases each). Germline CDR1 reads MNHNS; CDR2 reads SASEGT. Trimming removed 0 bases from V and 2 bases from J, with 8 bases in between. The CDR3 is 14 residues long. The CDR3 sequence is CASSEAGVTYEQYF. The CDR3 DNA reads as TGTGCCAGCAGTGAAGCGGGGGTAACCTACGAGCAGTACTTC.

This clone was recorded once. The chain combines TRBV2 with TRBJ2-7, with TRBD2 identical over 8 bases. This CDR3 has 17 residues. Germline assignment: CDR1 SNHLY and CDR2 FYNNEI. V was pared by 3 bases and J by 1 base, with 11 bases of the junction left unmatched. CDR3 sequence: CASSDASGRGSSYEQYF. DNA of the CDR3: TGTGCCAGCAGTGATGCAAGCGGGAGAGGTAGTTCCTACGAGCAGTACTTC.

A word on this clone: Other DNA sequences in this sample translate to the same CDR3. The chain combines TRBV4-3 with TRBJ2-7; D tentatively reads TRBD1 or TRBD2 (5 bases each). The V gene's germline CDR1 is LGHNA and CDR2 YSLEER. V lost 0 bases and J 3 bases, leaving 9 bases between the germline ends. CDR3 length: 14 residues. The CDR3 loop is CASSQDGGHYEQYF. The DNA for the CDR3 is TGCGCCAGCAGCCAAGATGGAGGACACTACGAGCAGTACTTC.

The CDR3 DNA reads as TGTGCCAGCAGGGGTCTAAACACTGAAGCTTTCTTT. Amino acid sequence: CASRGLNTEAFF. J is TRBJ1-1 and V is TRBV27, with D hard to call. Trimming took 6 bases from V and 2 from J, leaving 7 bases between them. Germline loops: CDR1 MNHEY, CDR2 SMNVEV (reference sequence). The CDR3 extends over 12 amino acids.

On this clone itself: Other DNA variants within this sample encode the same CDR3. The chain has TRBV13 and TRBJ2-3; D ambiguous. V was cut by 0 bases and J by 3 bases, with 7 bases left in between. The germline gives CDR1 PRHDT, CDR2 FYEKMQ (reference sequence). The CDR3 is 14 amino acids. As DNA, the CDR3 is TGTGCCAGCAGCTTAGGCCTGGGGACAGATACGCAGTATTTT. Encoded protein: CASSLGLGTDTQYF.

The chain carries TRBV18 and TRBJ2-5; 7 bases fit TRBD2. The germline V gene encodes CDR1 KGHSH and CDR2 LQKENI. The length of the CDR3 is 15 residues. V was pared by 3 bases and J by 2 bases, with 6 bases of the junction left unmatched. The CDR3 is CASSPPGLPQETQYF. The DNA for the CDR3 is TGTGCCAGCTCACCTCCGGGACTACCACAAGAGACCCAGTACTTC.

This chain links TRBV5-6 with TRBJ1-5; TRBD1 matches 9 bases. The CDR3 contains 13 residues. V shed 0 bases, J shed 10 bases, and the junction held 2 bases outside the gene matches. Germline V lookup: CDR1 SGHDT, CDR2 YYEEEE. The CDR3 DNA sequence: TGTGCCAGCAGCTTGGACAGGGGGCCACCCCAGCATTTT. Its protein product is CASSLDRGPPQHF.

The chain is built from TRBV4-2 and TRBJ2-7; 7 nucleotides align to TRBD2. V was pared by 1 base and J by 3 bases, with 21 bases of the junction left unmatched. Germline lookup yields CDR1 LGHNA and CDR2 YNFKEQ. The CDR3 covers 20 residues. The CDR3 sequence: CASSQGLDGAGEAVSYEQYF. DNA for the CDR3: TGTGCCAGCAGCCAAGGATTGGACGGGGCGGGAGAGGCTGTTAGCTACGAGCAGTACTTC.

This chain connects TRBV6-6 to TRBJ2-1; the D is unclear. The CDR3 is 11 residues long. Trimming stripped 6 bases from V and 5 bases from J, with 5 bases between. Germline V CDR1 and CDR2: MNHNY, SVGAGI (reference sequence). CDR3 region: CASSRDNEQFF. In DNA form, the CDR3 reads TGTGCCAGCAGCCGAGACAATGAGCAGTTCTTC.

Points on this clone: The same CDR3 also results from other DNA sequences found in this sample. V and J are TRBV30 and TRBJ2-5, with 8 nucleotides matching TRBD2. J lost 4 bases, V lost 0 bases, and 7 bases had no gene match. The germline CDR1 and CDR2 sequences are GTSNPN and SVGIG (reference sequence). This CDR3 region has 15 residues. CDR3 protein: CAWSVLGAGGETQYF. The CDR3 DNA is TGTGCCTGGAGTGTCTTAGGGGCGGGAGGAGAGACCCAGTACTTC.

The rearrangement links TRBV30 to TRBJ2-7; no firm D call. This CDR3 spans 11 amino acids. The ends were cut back, 0 bases at V and 8 bases at J, with 8 bases in the middle. CDR1 is GTSNPN, CDR2 SVGIG, per germline (reference sequence). The CDR3 region has the DNA TGTGCCTGGAGTGTTATGGGGAAGCAGTACTTC. It codes for CAWSVMGKQYF.